This T cell receptor (beta chain) was captured by sequencing in a study of Ad26.COV2.S vaccination and SARS-CoV-2 variants. This table comes from immunoSEQ multiplex PCR, and its TCRdb copy is limited to in-frame clones, with some not included. The sample includes about 680,000 clones, roughly 90% seen only once; the top ten take about 1.5%. Described treatment: 19 received Ad26.COV2.S at low or high dose, single or two shots; several received placebo; per-sample allocation not given. Following the first vaccine or placebo injection, samples were taken on day 63. This TCR was sampled from a person between 18 and 65 years old who received the Ad26.COV2.S COVID-19 vaccine or a placebo. This specimen was peripheral blood, taken in a trial of Ad26.COV2.S vaccine versus placebo.

The CDR3 bases are TGTGCCAGCGGAGGAGCAGGGTTTTTAAGTCTTGTGTTTTTT. Its translation is CASGGAGFLSLVFF. V usage is TRBV2 and J usage is TRBJ1-4, with a tentative D call TRBD1 (5 bases). V was shortened by 8 bases and J by 15 bases, with 25 bases between the two germline ends. From germline, CDR1 is SNHLY and CDR2 FYNNEI. This CDR3 is built from 14 residues.